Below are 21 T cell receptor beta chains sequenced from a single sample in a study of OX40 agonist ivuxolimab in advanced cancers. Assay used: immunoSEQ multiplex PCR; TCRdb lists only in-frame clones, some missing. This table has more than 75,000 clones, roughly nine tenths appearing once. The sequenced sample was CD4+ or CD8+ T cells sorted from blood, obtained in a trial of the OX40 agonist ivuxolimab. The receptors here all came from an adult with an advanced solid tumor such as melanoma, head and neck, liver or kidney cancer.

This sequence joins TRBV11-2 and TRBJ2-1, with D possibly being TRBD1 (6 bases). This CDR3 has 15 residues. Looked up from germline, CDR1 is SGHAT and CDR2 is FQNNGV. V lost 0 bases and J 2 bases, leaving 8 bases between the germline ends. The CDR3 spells CASSLDSGAYNEQFF. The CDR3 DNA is TGTGCCAGCAGCTTAGACTCAGGGGCCTACAATGAGCAGTTCTTC.

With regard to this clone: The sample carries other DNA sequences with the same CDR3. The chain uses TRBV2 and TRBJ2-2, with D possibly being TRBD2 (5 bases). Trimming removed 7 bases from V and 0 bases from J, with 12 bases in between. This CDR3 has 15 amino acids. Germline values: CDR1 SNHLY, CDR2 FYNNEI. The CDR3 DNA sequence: TGTGCCAGCACCGGAGGATCATCGAACACCGGGGAGCTGTTTTTT. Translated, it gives CASTGGSSNTGELFF.

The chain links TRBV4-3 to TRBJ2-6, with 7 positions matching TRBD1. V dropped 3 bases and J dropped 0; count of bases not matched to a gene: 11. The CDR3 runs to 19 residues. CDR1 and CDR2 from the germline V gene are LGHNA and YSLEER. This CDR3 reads CASSHYTGAPSSGANVLTF. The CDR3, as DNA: TGCGCCAGCAGCCACTATACAGGGGCTCCGAGCTCTGGGGCCAACGTCCTGACTTTC.

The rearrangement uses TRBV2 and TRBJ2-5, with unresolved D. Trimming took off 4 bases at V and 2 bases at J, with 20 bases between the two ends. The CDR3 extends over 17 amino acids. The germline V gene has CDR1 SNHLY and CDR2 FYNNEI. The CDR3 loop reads CASSVAEVQLAQETQYF. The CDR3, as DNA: TGTGCCAGCAGTGTCGCAGAAGTGCAGCTGGCACAAGAGACCCAGTACTTC.

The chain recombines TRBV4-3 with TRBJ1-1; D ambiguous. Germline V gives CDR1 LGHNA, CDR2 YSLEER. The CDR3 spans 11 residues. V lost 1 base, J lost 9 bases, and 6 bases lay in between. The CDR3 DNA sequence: TGCGCCAGCAGCCAAGGCTCCAAAGCTTTCTTT. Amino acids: CASSQGSKAFF.

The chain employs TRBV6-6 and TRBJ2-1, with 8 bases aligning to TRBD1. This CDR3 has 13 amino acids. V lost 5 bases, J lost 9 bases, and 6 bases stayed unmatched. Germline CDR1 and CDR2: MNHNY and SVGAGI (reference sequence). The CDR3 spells CASSGQGVGEQFF. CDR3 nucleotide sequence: TGTGCCAGCAGTGGACAGGGCGTGGGTGAGCAGTTCTTC.

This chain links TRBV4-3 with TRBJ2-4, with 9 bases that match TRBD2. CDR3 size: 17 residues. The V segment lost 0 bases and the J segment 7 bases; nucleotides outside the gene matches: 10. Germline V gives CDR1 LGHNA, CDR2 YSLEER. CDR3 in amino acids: CASSQDSGRRVRNIQYF. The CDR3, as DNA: TGCGCCAGCAGCCAAGATAGCGGGAGAAGGGTCCGCAACATTCAGTACTTC.

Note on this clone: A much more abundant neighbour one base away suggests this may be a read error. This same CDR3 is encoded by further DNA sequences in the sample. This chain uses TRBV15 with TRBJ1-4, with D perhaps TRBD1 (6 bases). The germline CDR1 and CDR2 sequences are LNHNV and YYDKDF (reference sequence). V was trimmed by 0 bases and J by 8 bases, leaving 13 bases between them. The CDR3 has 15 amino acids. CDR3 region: CATSRDLGAEEKLFF. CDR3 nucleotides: TGTGCCACCAGCAGAGATCTGGGGGCGGAGGAAAAACTGTTTTTT.

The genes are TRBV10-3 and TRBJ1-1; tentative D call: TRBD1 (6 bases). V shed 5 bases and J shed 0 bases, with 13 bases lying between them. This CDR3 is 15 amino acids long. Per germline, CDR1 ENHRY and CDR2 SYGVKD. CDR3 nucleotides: TGTGCCATCAGTAAAGAGGGGGAGATGAACACTGAAGCTTTCTTT. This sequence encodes CAISKEGEMNTEAFF.

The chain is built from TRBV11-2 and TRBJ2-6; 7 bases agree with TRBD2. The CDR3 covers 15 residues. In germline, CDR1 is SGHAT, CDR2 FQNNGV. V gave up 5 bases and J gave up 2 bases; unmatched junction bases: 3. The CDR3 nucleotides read TGTGCCAGCAGCAGCGGGACGGCTGGGGCCAACGTCCTGACTTTC. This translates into CASSSGTAGANVLTF.

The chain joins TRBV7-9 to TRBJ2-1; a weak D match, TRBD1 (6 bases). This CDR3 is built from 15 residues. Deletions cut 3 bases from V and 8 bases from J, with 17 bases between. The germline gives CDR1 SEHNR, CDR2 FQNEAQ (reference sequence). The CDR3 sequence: CASSFFGQSTDEQFF. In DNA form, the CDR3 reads TGTGCCAGCAGCTTTTTCGGACAGAGTACAGATGAGCAGTTCTTC. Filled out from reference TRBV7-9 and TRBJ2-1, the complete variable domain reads DTGVSQNPRHKITKRGQNVTFRCDPISEHNRLYWYRQTLGQGPEFLTYFQNEAQLEKSRLLSDRFSAERPKGSFSTLEIQRTEQGDSAMYLCASSFFGQSTDEQFFGPGTRLTVL.

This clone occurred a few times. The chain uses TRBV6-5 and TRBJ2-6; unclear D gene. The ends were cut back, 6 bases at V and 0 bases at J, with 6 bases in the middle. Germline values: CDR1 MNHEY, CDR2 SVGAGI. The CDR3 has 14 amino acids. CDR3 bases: TGTGCCAGCAGCCTAAGCTCTGGGGCCAACGTCCTGACTTTC. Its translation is CASSLSSGANVLTF.

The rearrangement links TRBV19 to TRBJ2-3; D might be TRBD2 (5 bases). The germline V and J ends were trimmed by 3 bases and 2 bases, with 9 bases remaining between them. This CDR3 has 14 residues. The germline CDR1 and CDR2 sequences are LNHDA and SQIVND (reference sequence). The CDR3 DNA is TGTGCCAGTAGTATCAGCGGCCCCACAGATACGCAGTATTTT. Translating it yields CASSISGPTDTQYF.

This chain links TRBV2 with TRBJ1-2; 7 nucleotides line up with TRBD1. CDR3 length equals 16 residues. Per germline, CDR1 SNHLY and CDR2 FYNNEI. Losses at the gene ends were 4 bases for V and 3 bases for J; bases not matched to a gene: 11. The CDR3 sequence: CASSGLSQGMDYGYTF. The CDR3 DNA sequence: TGTGCCAGCAGTGGTCTCTCACAGGGGATGGACTATGGCTACACCTTC.

CDR3 protein: CASSPPKGTGGKLGLNTEAFF. DNA for the CDR3: TGTGCCAGCTCACCACCCAAAGGCACAGGGGGTAAATTAGGTCTGAACACTGAAGCTTTCTTT. J is TRBJ1-1 and V is TRBV18; 8 bases line up with TRBD1. This CDR3 contains 21 residues. Looked up from germline, CDR1 is KGHSH and CDR2 is LQKENI. V gave up 0 bases and J gave up 0 bases; unmatched junction bases: 18.

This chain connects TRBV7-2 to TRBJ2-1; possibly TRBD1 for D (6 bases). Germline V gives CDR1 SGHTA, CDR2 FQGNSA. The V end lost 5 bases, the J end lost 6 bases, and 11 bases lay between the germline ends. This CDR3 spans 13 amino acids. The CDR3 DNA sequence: TGTGCCAGCAGCCCGGACAGATTCAATGAGCAGTTCTTC. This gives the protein CASSPDRFNEQFF.

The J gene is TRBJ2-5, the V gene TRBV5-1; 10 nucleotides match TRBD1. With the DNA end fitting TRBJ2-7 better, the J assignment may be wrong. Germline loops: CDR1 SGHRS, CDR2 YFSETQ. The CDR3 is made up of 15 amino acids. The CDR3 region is CASSRSRDRGHEQYF. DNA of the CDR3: TGCGCCAGCAGCAGATCCCGGGACAGGGGACACGAGCAGTACTTC.

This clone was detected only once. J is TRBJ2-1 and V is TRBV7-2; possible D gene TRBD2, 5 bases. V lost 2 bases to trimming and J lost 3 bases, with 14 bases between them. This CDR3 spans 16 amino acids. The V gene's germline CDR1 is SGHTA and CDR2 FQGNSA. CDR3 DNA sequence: TGTGCCAGCAGCTTATCTACGGGATCCTACTACAATGAGCAGTTCTTC. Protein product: CASSLSTGSYYNEQFF.

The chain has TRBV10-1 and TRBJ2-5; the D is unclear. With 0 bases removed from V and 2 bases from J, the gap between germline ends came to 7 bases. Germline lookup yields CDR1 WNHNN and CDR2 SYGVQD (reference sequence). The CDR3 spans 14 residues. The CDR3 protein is CASSESTGQETQYF. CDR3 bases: TGCGCCAGCAGTGAGTCGACCGGGCAAGAGACCCAGTACTTC.

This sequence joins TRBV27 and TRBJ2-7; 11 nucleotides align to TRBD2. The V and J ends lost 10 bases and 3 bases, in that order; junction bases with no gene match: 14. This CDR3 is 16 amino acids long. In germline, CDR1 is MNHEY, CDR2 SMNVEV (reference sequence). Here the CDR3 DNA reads TGTGCCACCTGGCGAACTAGCGGGAGTGGAGGCTACGAGCAGTACTTC. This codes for CATWRTSGSGGYEQYF.

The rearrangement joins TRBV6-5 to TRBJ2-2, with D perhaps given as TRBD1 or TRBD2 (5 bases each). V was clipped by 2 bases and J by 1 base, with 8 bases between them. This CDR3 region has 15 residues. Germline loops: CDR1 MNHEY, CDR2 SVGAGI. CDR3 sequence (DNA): TGTGCCAGCAGTTACGGGGGTCAGAACACCGGGGAGCTGTTTTTT. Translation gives CASSYGGQNTGELFF.